This TCR beta chain was captured in a study of T cell repertoires in cytomegalovirus infection. Study at large: HLA-C-restricted CMV epitopes, recently identified, and well-studied HLA-B-restricted ones were used by the study. Public TCR beta signature analysis indicated the presence of both CMV infection and matching HLA type. Findings and limits, study-wide: Frequencies of public TCR beta families were cumulated, and this identified carriers of CMV plus the relevant HLA. The ex vivo response was dominated by HLA-C-restricted CMV-specific TCR beta clonotypes.

MiXCR, run by TCRdb on the reads, gives a single entry per CDR3 protein. The sample carries 570,000 or so distinct CDR3 sequences, 40% recorded once. A note on this clonotype: Antigen unknown.

This CDR3 has 15 residues. V lost 1 base and J 2 bases, leaving 9 bases between the germline ends. CDR1 and CDR2 (germline): LGHNA, YSLEER. The sample in question was cultured PBMCs, obtained from culture after CMV antigen stimulation. The receptor's source is a human donor in good health (CMV status not recorded). Some clones in this sample may be carry-over from other donors' samples. The chain links TRBV4-3 to TRBJ2-1; no firm D call. The CDR3 is CASSQGRNPYNEQFF. The CDR3 region has the DNA TGCGCCAGCAGCCAAGGCAGAAACCCCTACAATGAGCAGTTCTTC.